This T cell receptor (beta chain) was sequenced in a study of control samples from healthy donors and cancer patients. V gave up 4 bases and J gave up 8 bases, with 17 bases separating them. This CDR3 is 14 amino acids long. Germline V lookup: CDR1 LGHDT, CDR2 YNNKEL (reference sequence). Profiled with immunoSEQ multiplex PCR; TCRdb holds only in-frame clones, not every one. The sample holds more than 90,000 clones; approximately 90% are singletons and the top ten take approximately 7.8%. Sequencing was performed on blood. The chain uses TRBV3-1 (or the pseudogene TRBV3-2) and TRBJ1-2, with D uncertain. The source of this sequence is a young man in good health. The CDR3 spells CASSLAGTLDGYTF. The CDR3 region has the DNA TGTGCCAGCAGCCTCGCCGGTACACTGGACGGCTACACCTTC.